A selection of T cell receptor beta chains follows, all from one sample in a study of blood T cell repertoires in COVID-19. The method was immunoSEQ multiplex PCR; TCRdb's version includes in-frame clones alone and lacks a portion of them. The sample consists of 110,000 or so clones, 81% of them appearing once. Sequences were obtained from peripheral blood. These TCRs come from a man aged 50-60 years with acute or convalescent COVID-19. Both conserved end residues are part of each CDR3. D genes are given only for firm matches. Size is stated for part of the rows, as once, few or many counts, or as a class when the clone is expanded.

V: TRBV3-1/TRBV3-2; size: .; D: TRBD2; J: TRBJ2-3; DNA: TGTGCCAGCAGCCCCAAGGGACTAGCGGGGGTTGTGGATACGCAGTATTTT; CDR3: CASSPKGLAGVVDTQYF
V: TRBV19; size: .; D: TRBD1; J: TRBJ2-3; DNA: TGTGCCAGTTCTTACCTACAGGGGGCTGGAGATACGCAGTATTTT; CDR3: CASSYLQGAGDTQYF
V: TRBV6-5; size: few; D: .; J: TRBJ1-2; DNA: TGTGCCAGCAGCCGAACGGGGTATGGCTACACCTTC; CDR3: CASSRTGYGYTF
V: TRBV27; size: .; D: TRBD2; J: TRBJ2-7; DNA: TGTGCCAGCAGTAAGCGGGGACTAGACTACGAGCAGTACTTC; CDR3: CASSKRGLDYEQYF
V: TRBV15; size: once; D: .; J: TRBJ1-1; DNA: TGTGCCACCAGCATAGGGGGGAACACTGAAGCTTTCTTT; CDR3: CATSIGGNTEAFF
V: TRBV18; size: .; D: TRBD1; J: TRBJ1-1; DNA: TGTGCCAGCTCACTAGAACAGGGGAAGAACACTGAAGCTTTCTTT; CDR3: CASSLEQGKNTEAFF
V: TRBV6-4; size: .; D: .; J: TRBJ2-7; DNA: TGTGCCATCACCGGGCCGAGGGAACCCTCCTACGAGCAGTACTTC; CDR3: CAITGPREPSYEQYF
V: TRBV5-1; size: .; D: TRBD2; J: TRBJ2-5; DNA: TGCGCCAGCAGCTTTAGCGGGGGAGAGGCGGAGACCCAGTACTTC; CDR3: CASSFSGGEAETQYF
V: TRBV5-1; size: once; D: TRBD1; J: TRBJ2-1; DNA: TGCGCCAGCAGCTTGCCAGGGGGCCACAATGAGCAGTTCTTC; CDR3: CASSLPGGHNEQFF
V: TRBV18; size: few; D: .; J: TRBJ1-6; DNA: TGTGCCAGCTCGCTGAATCTGGGGCTCTCCTATAATTCACCCCTCCACTTT; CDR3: CASSLNLGLSYNSPLHF
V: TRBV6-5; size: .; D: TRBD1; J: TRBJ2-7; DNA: TGTGCCAGCAGTTACTCCCTCCCCGGGACAGGGGGCGAGCAGTACTTC; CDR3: CASSYSLPGTGGEQYF
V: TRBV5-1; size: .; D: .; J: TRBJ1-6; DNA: TGCGCCAGCAGCCCGGATCCGGGTACTAATTCACCCCTCCACTTT; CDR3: CASSPDPGTNSPLHF
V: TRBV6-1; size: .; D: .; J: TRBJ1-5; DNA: TGTGCCAGCAGTGAAAGCCGCGTCGGCAATCAGCCCCAGCATTTT; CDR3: CASSESRVGNQPQHF
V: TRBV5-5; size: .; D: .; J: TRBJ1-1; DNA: TGTGCCAGCAGCTTGTACGAGGGATTGGAAGCTTTCTTT; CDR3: CASSLYEGLEAFF
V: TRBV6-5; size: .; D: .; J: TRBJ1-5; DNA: TGTGCCAGCAGTTACTCGGGCAGGGGCAATCAGCCCCAGCATTTT; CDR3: CASSYSGRGNQPQHF
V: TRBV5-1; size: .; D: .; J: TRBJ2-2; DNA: TGCGCCAGCAGCCTACCAAGCGGGGAGCTGTTTTTT; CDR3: CASSLPSGELFF
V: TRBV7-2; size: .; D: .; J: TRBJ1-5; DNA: TGTGCCAGCAGCTTGAAAAGGGGCGCCAATCAGCCCCAGCATTTT; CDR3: CASSLKRGANQPQHF
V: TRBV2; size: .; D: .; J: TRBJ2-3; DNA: TGTGCCAGCAGTTATATGGAGGGGGCAGCGACAGATACGCAGTATTTT; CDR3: CASSYMEGAATDTQYF
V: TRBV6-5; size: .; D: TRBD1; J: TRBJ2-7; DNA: TGTGCCAGCAGTCCAACAAAGACAGGGGGTCGCGAGCAGTACTTC; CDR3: CASSPTKTGGREQYF
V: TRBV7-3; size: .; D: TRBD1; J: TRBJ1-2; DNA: TGTGCCAGCAGCGCCCATCCGGGACAGGGAAACTATGGCTACACCTTC; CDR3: CASSAHPGQGNYGYTF
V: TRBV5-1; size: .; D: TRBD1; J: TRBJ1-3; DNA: TGCGCCAGCAGCTTGGGGGGGACAGCAAGCTCTGGAAACACCATATATTTT; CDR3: CASSLGGTASSGNTIYF
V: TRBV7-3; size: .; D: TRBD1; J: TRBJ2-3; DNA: TGTGCCAGCAGCTTAGGGACAGGGAGCACAGATACGCAGTATTTT; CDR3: CASSLGTGSTDTQYF
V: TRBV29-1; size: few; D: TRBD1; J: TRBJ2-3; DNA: TGCAGCGTTAGGACAGGGAGTAGGACAGATACGCAGTATTTT; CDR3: CSVRTGSRTDTQYF
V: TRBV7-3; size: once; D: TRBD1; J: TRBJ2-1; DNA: TGTGCCAGCAGCTCACCGGGACAGGGGAGAAATGAGCAGTTCTTC; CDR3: CASSSPGQGRNEQFF
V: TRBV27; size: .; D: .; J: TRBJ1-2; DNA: TGTGCCAGCAGCTTGCGGGGCACCCTACGGGGCTACACCTTC; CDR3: CASSLRGTLRGYTF
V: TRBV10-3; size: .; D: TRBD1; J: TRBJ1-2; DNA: TGTGCCATCAGTGAAAACCGGGGACAGGGGAGAGACTATGGCTACACCTTC; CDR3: CAISENRGQGRDYGYTF
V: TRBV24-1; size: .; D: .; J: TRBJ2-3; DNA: TGTGCCACCCGAAGCACAGGGAACGCAGATACGCAGTATTTT; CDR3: CATRSTGNADTQYF
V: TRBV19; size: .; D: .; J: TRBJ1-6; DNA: TGTGCCAGTAGAGTCAAGACAGGTGATAATTCACCCCTCCACTTT; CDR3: CASRVKTGDNSPLHF
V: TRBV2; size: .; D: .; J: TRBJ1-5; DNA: TGTGCCAGCAGTGAGGGGCAGGGCAATCAGCCCCAGCATTTT; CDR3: CASSEGQGNQPQHF
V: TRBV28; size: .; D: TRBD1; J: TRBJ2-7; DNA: TGTGCCAGCAGTCCCGGGACAGGGGACTTCTACGAGCAGTACTTC; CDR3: CASSPGTGDFYEQYF
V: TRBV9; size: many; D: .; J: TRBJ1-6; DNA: TGTGCCAGCAGCGTAGGGCCCAATAATTCACCCCTCCACTTT; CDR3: CASSVGPNNSPLHF
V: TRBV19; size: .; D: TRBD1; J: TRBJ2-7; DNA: TGTGCCACGGGGACAGGGAGTTACTACGAGCAGTACTTC; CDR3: CATGTGSYYEQYF
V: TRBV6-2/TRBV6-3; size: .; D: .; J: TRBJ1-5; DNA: TGTGCCAGCAGTCCCCGACAGAGCAATCAGCCCCAGCATTTT; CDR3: CASSPRQSNQPQHF
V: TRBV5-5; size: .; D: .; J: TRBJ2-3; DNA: TGTGCCAGCAGCTGGCAGGGGAGCACAGATACGCAGTATTTT; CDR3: CASSWQGSTDTQYF
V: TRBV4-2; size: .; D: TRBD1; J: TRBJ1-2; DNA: TGTGCCAGCAGCCAAGAAACAGGGGGCGATGGCTACACCTTC; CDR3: CASSQETGGDGYTF
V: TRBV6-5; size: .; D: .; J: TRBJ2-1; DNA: TGTGCCAGCACCCCGACGGGGGTCAATGAGCAGTTCTTC; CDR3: CASTPTGVNEQFF
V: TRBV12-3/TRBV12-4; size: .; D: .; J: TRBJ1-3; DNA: TGTGCCAGCTCCAGGGGCGGAAACACCATATATTTT; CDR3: CASSRGGNTIYF